This T cell receptor beta chain was recorded in a study of cytomegalovirus exposure and HLA in healthy donors. Germline lookup yields CDR1 ENHRY and CDR2 SYGVKD. The CDR3 loop spans 16 amino acids. Germline trimming cut 6 bases from V and 2 bases from J; bases unmatched to any gene: 2. Here immunoSEQ multiplex PCR was the method, and the copy in TCRdb shows in-frame clones only, minus some. Of roughly 120,000 clones listed, about nine tenths are singletons. This clonotype was obtained from a woman aged 18-29 years in good health and CMV-seronegative. The V and J genes are TRBV10-3 and TRBJ2-2; 14 bases map to TRBD2. Material for sequencing was PBMCs. The CDR3: CAISGTSGSNTGELFF. CDR3 in DNA: TGTGCCATCAGCGGGACTAGCGGGAGCAACACCGGGGAGCTGTTTTTT.